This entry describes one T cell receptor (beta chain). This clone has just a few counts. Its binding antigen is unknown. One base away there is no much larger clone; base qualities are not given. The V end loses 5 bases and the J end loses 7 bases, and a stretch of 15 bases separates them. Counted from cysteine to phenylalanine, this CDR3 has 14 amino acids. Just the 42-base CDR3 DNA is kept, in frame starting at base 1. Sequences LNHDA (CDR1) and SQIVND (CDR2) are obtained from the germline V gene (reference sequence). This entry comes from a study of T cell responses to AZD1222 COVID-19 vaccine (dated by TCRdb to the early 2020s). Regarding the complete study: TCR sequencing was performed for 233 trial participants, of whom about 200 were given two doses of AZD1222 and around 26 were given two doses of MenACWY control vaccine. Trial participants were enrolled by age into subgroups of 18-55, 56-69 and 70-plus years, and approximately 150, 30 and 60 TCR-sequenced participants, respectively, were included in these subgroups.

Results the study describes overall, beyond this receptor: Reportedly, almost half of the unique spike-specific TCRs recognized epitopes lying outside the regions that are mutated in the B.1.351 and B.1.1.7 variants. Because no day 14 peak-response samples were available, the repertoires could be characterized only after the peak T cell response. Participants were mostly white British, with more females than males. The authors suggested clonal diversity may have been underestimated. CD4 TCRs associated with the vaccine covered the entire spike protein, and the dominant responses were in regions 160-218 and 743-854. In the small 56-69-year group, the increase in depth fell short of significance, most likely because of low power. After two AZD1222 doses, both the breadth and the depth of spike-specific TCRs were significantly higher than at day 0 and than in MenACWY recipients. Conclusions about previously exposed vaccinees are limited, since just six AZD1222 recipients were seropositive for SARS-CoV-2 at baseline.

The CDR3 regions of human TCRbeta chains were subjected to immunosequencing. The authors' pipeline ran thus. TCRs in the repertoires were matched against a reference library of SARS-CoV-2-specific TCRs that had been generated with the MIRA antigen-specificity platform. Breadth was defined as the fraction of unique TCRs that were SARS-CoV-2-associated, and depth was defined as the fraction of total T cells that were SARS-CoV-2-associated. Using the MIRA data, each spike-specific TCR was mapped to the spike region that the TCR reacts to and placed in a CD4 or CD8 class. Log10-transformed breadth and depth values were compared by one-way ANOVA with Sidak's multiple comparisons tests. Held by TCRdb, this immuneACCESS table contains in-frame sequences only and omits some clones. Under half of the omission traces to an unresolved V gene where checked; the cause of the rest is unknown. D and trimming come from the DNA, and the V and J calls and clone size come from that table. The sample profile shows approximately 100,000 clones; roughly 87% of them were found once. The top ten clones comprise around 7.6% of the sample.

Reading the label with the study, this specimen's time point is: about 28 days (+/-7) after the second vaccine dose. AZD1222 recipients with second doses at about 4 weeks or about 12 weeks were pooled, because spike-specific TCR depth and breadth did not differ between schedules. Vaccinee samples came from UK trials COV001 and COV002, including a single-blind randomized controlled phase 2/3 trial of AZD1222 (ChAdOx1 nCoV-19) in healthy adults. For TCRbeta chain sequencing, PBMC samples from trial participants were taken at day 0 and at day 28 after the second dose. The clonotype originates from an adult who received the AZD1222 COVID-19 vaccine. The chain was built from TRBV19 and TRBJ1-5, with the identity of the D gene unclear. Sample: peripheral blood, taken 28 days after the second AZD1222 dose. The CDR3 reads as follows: CASSPRTSDQPQHF. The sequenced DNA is TGTGCCAGTAGTCCGAGGACTTCCGACCAGCCCCAGCATTTT.